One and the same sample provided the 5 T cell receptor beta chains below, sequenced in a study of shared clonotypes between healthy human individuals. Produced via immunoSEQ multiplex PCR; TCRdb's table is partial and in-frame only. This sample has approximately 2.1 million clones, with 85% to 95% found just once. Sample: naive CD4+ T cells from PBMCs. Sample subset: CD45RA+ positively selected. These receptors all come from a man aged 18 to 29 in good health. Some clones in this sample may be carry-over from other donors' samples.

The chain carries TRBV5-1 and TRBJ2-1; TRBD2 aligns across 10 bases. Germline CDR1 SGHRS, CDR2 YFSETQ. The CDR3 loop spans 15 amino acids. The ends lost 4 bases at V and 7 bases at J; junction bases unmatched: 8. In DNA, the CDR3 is TGCGCCAGCAGCGCACCGGGACTAGCGCTTAATGAGCAGTTCTTC. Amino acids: CASSAPGLALNEQFF.

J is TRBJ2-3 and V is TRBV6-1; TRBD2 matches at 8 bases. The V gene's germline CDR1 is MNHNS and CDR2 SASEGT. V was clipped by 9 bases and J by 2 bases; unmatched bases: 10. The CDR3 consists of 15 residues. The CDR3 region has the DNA TGTGCCAGGGGCCCTCTAGCGGGCCTCACAGATACGCAGTATTTT. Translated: CARGPLAGLTDTQYF.

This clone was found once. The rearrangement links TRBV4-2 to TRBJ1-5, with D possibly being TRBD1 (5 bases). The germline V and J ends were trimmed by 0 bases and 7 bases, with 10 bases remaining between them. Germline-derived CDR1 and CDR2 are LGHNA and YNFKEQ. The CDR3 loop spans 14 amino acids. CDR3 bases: TGTGCCAGCAGCCAAGATTTCGGGGACCAGCCCCAGCATTTT. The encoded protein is CASSQDFGDQPQHF.

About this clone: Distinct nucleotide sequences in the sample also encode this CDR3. CDR3 DNA: TGTGCCAGCAGCTTAGTAGGGTCTGGAAACACCATATATTTT. This sequence encodes CASSLVGSGNTIYF. The V and J genes are TRBV5-4 and TRBJ1-3; D is unresolved. V was trimmed by 2 bases and J by 1 base, leaving 7 bases between them. There are 14 residues in the CDR3. CDR1 and CDR2 from the germline V gene are SGHNT and YYREEE (reference sequence).

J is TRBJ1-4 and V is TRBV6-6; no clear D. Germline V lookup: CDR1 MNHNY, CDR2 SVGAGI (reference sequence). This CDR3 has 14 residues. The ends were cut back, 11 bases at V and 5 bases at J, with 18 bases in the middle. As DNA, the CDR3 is TGTGCCGCCGCGAGCGACCGGTCAAATGAAAAACTGTTTTTT. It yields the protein CAAASDRSNEKLFF.